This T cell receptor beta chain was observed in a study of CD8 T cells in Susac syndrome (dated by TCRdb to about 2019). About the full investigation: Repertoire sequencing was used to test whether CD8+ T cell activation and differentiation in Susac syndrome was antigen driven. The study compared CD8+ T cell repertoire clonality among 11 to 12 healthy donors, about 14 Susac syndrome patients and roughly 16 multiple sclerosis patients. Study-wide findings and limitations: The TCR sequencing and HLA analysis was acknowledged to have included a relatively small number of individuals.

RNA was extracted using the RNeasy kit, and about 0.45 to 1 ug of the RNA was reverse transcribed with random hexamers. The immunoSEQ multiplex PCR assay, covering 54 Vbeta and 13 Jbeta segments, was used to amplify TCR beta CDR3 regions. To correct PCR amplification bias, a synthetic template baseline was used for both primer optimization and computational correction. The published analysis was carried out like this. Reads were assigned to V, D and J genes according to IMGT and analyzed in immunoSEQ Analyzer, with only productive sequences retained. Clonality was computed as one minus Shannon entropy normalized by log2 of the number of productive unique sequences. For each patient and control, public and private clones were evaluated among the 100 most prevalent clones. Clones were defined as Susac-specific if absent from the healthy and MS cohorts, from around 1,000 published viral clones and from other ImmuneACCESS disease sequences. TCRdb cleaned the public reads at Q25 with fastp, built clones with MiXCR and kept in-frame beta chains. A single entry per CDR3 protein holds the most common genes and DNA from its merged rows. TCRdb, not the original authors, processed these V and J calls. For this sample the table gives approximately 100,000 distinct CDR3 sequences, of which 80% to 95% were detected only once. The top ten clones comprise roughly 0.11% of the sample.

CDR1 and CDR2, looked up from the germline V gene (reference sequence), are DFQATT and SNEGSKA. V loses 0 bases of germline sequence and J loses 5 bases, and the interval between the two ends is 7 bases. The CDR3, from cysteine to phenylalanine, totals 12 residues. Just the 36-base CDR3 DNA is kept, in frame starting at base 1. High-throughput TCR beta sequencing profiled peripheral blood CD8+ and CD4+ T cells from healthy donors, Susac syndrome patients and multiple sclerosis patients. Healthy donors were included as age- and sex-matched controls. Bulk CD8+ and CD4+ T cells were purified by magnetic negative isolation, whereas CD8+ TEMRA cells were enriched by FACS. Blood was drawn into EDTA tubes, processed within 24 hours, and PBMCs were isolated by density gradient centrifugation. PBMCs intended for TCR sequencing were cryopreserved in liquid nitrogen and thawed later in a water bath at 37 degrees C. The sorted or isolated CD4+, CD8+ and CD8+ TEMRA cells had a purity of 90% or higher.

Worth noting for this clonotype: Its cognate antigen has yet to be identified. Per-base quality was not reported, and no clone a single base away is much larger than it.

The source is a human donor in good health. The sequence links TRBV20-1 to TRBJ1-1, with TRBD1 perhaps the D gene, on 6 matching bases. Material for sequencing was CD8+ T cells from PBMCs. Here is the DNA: TGCAGTGCTAGAGATACAGGGACTGAAGCTTTCTTT. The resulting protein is CSARDTGTEAFF.